Listed here are 15 T cell receptor beta chains from one sample, sequenced in a study of CD8 T cells in Susac syndrome. cDNA came from about 0.46 to 1 ug RNA primed by random hexamers. Using its own MiXCR run on the immunoSEQ multiplex PCR reads, TCRdb lists one record per CDR3 protein. The sample records about 160,000 distinct CDR3 sequences, 92% being singletons. The sequencing input was CD4+ T cells from PBMCs. These receptors originate from a human donor in good health.

The chain uses TRBV10-3 and TRBJ1-1, with D possibly being TRBD1 (6 bases). V lost 4 bases to trimming and J lost 0 bases, with 9 bases between them. Germline CDR1 is ENHRY and CDR2 is SYGVKD. The CDR3 sequence is 14 residues long. The CDR3 coding sequence is TGTGCCATCAGTGGGGGGCAACTGAACACTGAAGCTTTCTTT. Protein: CAISGGQLNTEAFF.

The gene calls are TRBV5-4 and TRBJ2-1, with 12 bases fitting TRBD1. V was pared by 5 bases and J by 1 base, with 4 bases of the junction left unmatched. Germline-derived CDR1 and CDR2 are SGHNT and YYREEE (reference sequence). The CDR3 spans 16 residues. CDR3 DNA sequence: TGTGCCAGCAGTTGGGGACAGGGGGCTTCCTACAATGAGCAGTTCTTC. Translating gives CASSWGQGASYNEQFF.

The chain links TRBV13 to TRBJ2-7; D may be TRBD2 (5 bases). The CDR3 is 14 residues long. Trimming shortened V by 2 bases and J by 7 bases, and 15 bases separated the two germline ends. Germline CDR1 is PRHDT and CDR2 is FYEKMQ (reference sequence). The CDR3 loop reads CASSLSRATGEQYF. CDR3 nucleotides: TGTGCCAGCAGCTTATCAAGAGCCACGGGGGAGCAGTACTTC.

The genes are TRBV12-3 or TRBV12-4 and TRBJ1-6; 8 nucleotides agree with TRBD1. The CDR3 loop spans 13 amino acids. V trimming: 8 bases; J trimming: 8 bases; junction bases outside the gene matches: 5. The CDR3 region is CASQSTGDSPLHF. CDR3 sequence (DNA): TGTGCCAGCCAATCGACAGGGGATTCACCCCTCCACTTT.

The rearrangement links TRBV6-2 or TRBV6-3 to TRBJ1-1, with a weak D call TRBD1 (5 bases). Germline V lookup: CDR1 MNHEY, CDR2 SVGEGT. The CDR3 extends over 15 amino acids. With 0 bases removed from V and 1 base from J, the gap between germline ends came to 9 bases. Written as DNA, the CDR3 is TGTGCCAGCAGTTACTCGGCCAGGGCGAACACTGAAGCTTTCTTT. It codes for CASSYSARANTEAFF.

V usage is TRBV10-1 and J usage is TRBJ2-5; the D is unclear. Looked up from germline, CDR1 is WNHNN and CDR2 is SYGVQD (reference sequence). Trimming removed 2 bases at V and 0 bases at J, with 4 bases between. The CDR3 runs 13 residues. This CDR3 reads CASSERYQETQYF. The CDR3 nucleotides are TGCGCCAGCAGTGAGAGGTACCAAGAGACCCAGTACTTC.

This sequence joins TRBV20-1 and TRBJ2-7; D ambiguous. The CDR3 has 10 residues. Trimming stripped 6 bases from V and 5 bases from J, with 8 bases between. The germline V gene encodes CDR1 DFQATT and CDR2 SNEGSKA (reference sequence). The CDR3 sequence: CSADRDEQYF. In DNA form, the CDR3 reads TGCAGTGCGGACCGGGACGAGCAGTACTTC.

V gene TRBV3-1 combines with J gene TRBJ2-7; 7 bases map to TRBD1. The J segment lost 2 bases and the V segment lost 1 base, leaving 2 bases of the junction unmatched. This CDR3 has 14 residues. The germline V gene encodes CDR1 LGHDT and CDR2 YNNKEL (reference sequence). The CDR3 spells CASSQGTGAYEQYF. CDR3 coding DNA: TGTGCCAGCAGCCAAGGAACAGGGGCCTACGAGCAGTACTTC.

The V gene is TRBV6-2 or TRBV6-3, the J gene TRBJ2-3; 16 nucleotides match TRBD2. V trimming: 2 bases; J trimming: 3 bases; junction bases outside the gene matches: 14. The CDR3 is 21 residues long. Germline lookup yields CDR1 MNHEY and CDR2 SVGEGT. Here the CDR3 DNA reads TGTGCCAGCAGTTACCCGGGACTAGCGGGAGGGCCCCACCTGGGTACAGATACGCAGTATTTT. Protein sequence: CASSYPGLAGGPHLGTDTQYF.

The genes are TRBV29-1 and TRBJ1-1, with TRBD1 as a possible D gene (5 bases). Trimming removed 6 bases at V and 9 bases at J, with 11 bases between. This CDR3 region has 10 residues. Germline loops: CDR1 SQVTM, CDR2 ANQGSEA. The CDR3 protein is CSVLQEKAFF. The CDR3 nucleotides read TGCAGCGTCCTACAGGAAAAAGCTTTCTTT. Based on the CDR3 plus reference TRBV29-1 and TRBJ1-1, the full variable domain is SAVISQKPSRDICQRGTSLTIQCQVDSQVTMMFWYRQQPGQSLTLIATANQGSEATYESGFVIDKFPISRPNLTFSTLTVSNMSPEDSSIYLCSVLQEKAFFGQGTRLTVV.

The rearrangement joins TRBV6-5 to TRBJ2-5, with unresolved D. Trimming took off 0 bases at V and 0 bases at J, with 8 bases between the two ends. This CDR3 has 15 amino acids. Germline CDR1 MNHEY, CDR2 SVGAGI. CDR3 in amino acids: CASSYSKLYQETQYF. CDR3 nucleotide sequence: TGTGCCAGCAGTTACTCGAAATTGTACCAAGAGACCCAGTACTTC.

This clonotype was counted a few times. The V gene is TRBV5-1, the J gene TRBJ1-3; D unclear. The CDR3 runs to 16 residues. In germline, CDR1 is SGHRS, CDR2 YFSETQ. The germline V and J ends were trimmed by 4 bases and 0 bases, with 14 bases remaining between them. CDR3 sequence reads: CASSLQTPSSGNTIYF. CDR3 DNA sequence: TGCGCCAGCAGCCTCCAGACACCTTCCTCTGGAAACACCATATATTTT.

The rearrangement uses TRBV10-2 and TRBJ2-3; D is uncertain. Germline CDR1 is WSHSY and CDR2 is SAAADI. The V gene lost 6 bases and the J gene lost 2 bases, with 9 bases spanning the gap. CDR3 length equals 13 residues. The DNA of the CDR3 is TGCGCCAGCAGGGTCCCCCCCACAGATACGCAGTATTTT. Its translation is CASRVPPTDTQYF.

The chain carries TRBV2 and TRBJ2-1, with 7 bases that match TRBD1. CDR1 and CDR2 from the germline V gene are SNHLY and FYNNEI. The CDR3 is 15 amino acids. V trimming: 6 bases; J trimming: 0 bases; junction bases outside the gene matches: 5. CDR3 coding DNA: TGTGCCAGCAGGCTCTACAGGGGCTCCTACAATGAGCAGTTCTTC. It encodes CASRLYRGSYNEQFF.

The chain employs TRBV5-1 and TRBJ2-2; D might be TRBD1 or TRBD2, each matching 5 bases. Trimming shortened V by 0 bases and J by 5 bases, and 14 bases separated the two germline ends. CDR1 and CDR2 (germline): SGHRS, YFSETQ. The CDR3 has 16 residues. The CDR3 DNA follows: TGCGCCAGCAGCTTGGCCGGGACGTCGAGGACCGGGGAGCTGTTTTTT. Its protein is CASSLAGTSRTGELFF.